These 18 T cell receptor beta chains were all obtained from the same sample, sequenced in a study of blood T cell repertoires in COVID-19. Generated by immunoSEQ multiplex PCR, the TCRdb table keeps only in-frame clones and is missing some. The data show around 120,000 clones, 69% seen once. What was sequenced was peripheral blood. The receptor source for this set is a woman in her seventies with acute or convalescent COVID-19.

This sequence joins TRBV18 and TRBJ1-5; a possible D gene is TRBD1 (6 bases). The CDR3 is 14 amino acids. Looked up from germline, CDR1 is KGHSH and CDR2 is LQKENI. V was shortened by 4 bases and J by 5 bases, with 12 bases between the two germline ends. CDR3 sequence: CASSLYRADQPQHF. The CDR3 region has the DNA TGTGCCAGCTCACTATACAGGGCGGATCAGCCCCAGCATTTT.

In its sample, this clone was seen once. The V and J genes are TRBV11-2 and TRBJ2-7; D is unclear. This CDR3 has 12 amino acids. V gave up 6 bases and J gave up 1 base, with 7 bases separating them. CDR1 is SGHAT and CDR2 is FQNNGV in the germline V gene. Here the CDR3 reads CASRTASYEQYF. The CDR3 coding sequence is TGTGCCAGCAGAACAGCTTCCTACGAGCAGTACTTC.

The CDR3 protein is CSAGVLDTSLAFF. CDR3 DNA sequence: TGCAGCGCCGGAGTCCTGGACACCAGTTTAGCTTTCTTT. V and J are TRBV29-1 and TRBJ1-1; D may be TRBD1 (5 bases). Trimming removed 7 bases at V and 10 bases at J, with 22 bases between. This CDR3 has 13 amino acids. Germline-derived CDR1 and CDR2 are SQVTM and ANQGSEA.

This clone has more than one count but fewer than ten. The CDR3 protein is CASSPHPLAGGHGELFF. The CDR3 DNA is TGTGCCAGCAGCCCCCACCCACTAGCGGGGGGGCACGGGGAGCTGTTTTTT. The gene calls are TRBV7-2 and TRBJ2-2, with TRBD2 matching over 13 bases. Germline trimming cut 5 bases from V and 7 bases from J; bases unmatched to any gene: 10. Germline CDR1 is SGHTA and CDR2 is FQGNSA. The CDR3 extends over 17 amino acids.

This chain uses TRBV10-3 with TRBJ2-1; D unresolved. Germline CDR1 reads ENHRY; CDR2 reads SYGVKD. V lost 7 bases and J lost 8, with 15 bases in between. The CDR3 sequence is 13 residues long. The CDR3 loop is CAITESSSYEQFF. The CDR3 bases are TGTGCCATCACCGAAAGTAGCAGTTATGAGCAGTTCTTC.

The genes are TRBV3-1 (or the pseudogene TRBV3-2) and TRBJ2-2; TRBD2 is a possible D gene (5 bases). In germline, CDR1 is LGHDT, CDR2 YNNKEL (reference sequence). The V end lost 4 bases, the J end lost 0 bases, and 9 bases lay between the germline ends. This CDR3 is built from 15 residues. CDR3 amino acids: CASSPDFTNTGELFF. The CDR3 region has the DNA TGTGCCAGCAGCCCGGACTTCACGAACACCGGGGAGCTGTTTTTT.

V and J are TRBV4-1 and TRBJ1-1; no clear D gene. Germline-derived CDR1 and CDR2 are MGHRA and YSYEKL. Trimming stripped 4 bases from V and 4 bases from J, with 16 bases between. The CDR3 covers 15 residues. The CDR3 coding sequence is TGCGCCAGCAGCCCAAACGAAGCGGGGAGCACTGAAGCTTTCTTT. Translating gives CASSPNEAGSTEAFF.

This sequence joins TRBV7-9 and TRBJ2-7; TRBD2 matches 13 bases. The CDR3 consists of 15 residues. CDR1 and CDR2 from the germline V gene are SEHNR and FQNEAQ (reference sequence). J gave up 2 bases and V 5 bases, and 3 bases lay outside the gene matches. CDR3 DNA sequence: TGTGCCAGCAGCCCCGGGACTAGCGGGACCTACGAGCAGTACTTC. As protein: CASSPGTSGTYEQYF.

This clone has only a few counts. The CDR3 DNA sequence: TGTGCCAGCAGCCAGGACAGGGTGGAGACCCAGTACTTC. This gives the protein CASSQDRVETQYF. The V gene is TRBV3-1 (or the pseudogene TRBV3-2), the J gene TRBJ2-5; TRBD1 matches 8 bases. J was trimmed by 5 bases and V by 3 bases; bases with no gene match: 2. The CDR3 covers 13 residues. CDR1 and CDR2 (germline): LGHDT, YNNKEL (reference sequence).

The CDR3 DNA is TGTGCCTGGACTAGCGGGAGGGCCCTCGAGCAGTACTTC. Translated, it gives CAWTSGRALEQYF. The chain is built from TRBV30 and TRBJ2-7; 12 bases agree with TRBD2. The CDR3 is 13 amino acids. The germline CDR1 and CDR2 sequences are GTSNPN and SVGIG (reference sequence). J gave up 6 bases and V 4 bases, and 4 bases lay outside the gene matches. Looking up the rest from reference TRBV30 and TRBJ2-7 gives the full variable domain: SQTIHQWPATLVQPVGSPLSLECTVEGTSNPNLYWYRQAAGRGLQLLFYSVGIGQISSEVPQNLSASRPQDRQFILSSKKLLLSDSGFYLCAWTSGRALEQYFGPGTRLTVT.

The V gene is TRBV4-3, the J gene TRBJ2-5; TRBD2 matches at 7 bases. J lost 7 bases, V lost 0 bases, and 8 bases had no gene match. CDR1 LGHNA and CDR2 YSLEER come from the germline V gene. CDR3 length: 15 amino acids. CDR3 bases: TGCGCCAGCAGCCAAGATCGGACTAGAGTGGCGACCCAGTACTTC. Translating gives CASSQDRTRVATQYF.

The DNA for the CDR3 is TGTGCCTGGACCGGGGGAATCTATGGCTACACCTTC. Residues: CAWTGGIYGYTF. The chain has TRBV30 and TRBJ1-2, with D possibly TRBD1 on 5 matching bases. The CDR3 is 12 residues long. The V gene lost 4 bases and the J gene lost 4 bases, with 10 bases spanning the gap. The germline V gene has CDR1 GTSNPN and CDR2 SVGIG (reference sequence).

The gene calls are TRBV30 and TRBJ1-1; 7 bases agree with TRBD1. Germline V gives CDR1 GTSNPN, CDR2 SVGIG (reference sequence). The CDR3 is made up of 14 amino acids. For the CDR3, the DNA is TGTGCTGGTGAGACAGGGAGATCCAACACTGAAGCTTTCTTT. Translating gives CAGETGRSNTEAFF.

The gene calls are TRBV10-3 and TRBJ2-2, with D maybe TRBD2 (6 bases). This CDR3 comprises 14 residues. Germline CDR1 reads ENHRY; CDR2 reads SYGVKD. V shed 11 bases and J shed 5 bases, with 18 bases lying between them. The CDR3 bases are TGTGCCGCCACTGCCGGGGGAGTTACCGGGGAGCTGTTTTTT. This gives the protein CAATAGGVTGELFF.

The CDR3 loop reads CASSNRDGYTF. The DNA for the CDR3 is TGTGCCAGTTCGAACAGGGATGGCTACACCTTC. V and J are TRBV25-1 and TRBJ1-2, with a possible D match to TRBD1 (6 bases). CDR1 MGHDK and CDR2 SYGVNS come from the germline V gene. The germline V and J ends were trimmed by 9 bases and 6 bases, with 11 bases remaining between them. The CDR3 runs to 11 residues.

This clone was counted between two and nine times. The chain recombines TRBV5-4 with TRBJ2-7; the match to TRBD2 covers 10 bases. The CDR3 is made up of 16 amino acids. The ends lost 4 bases at V and 3 bases at J; junction bases unmatched: 10. Looked up from germline, CDR1 is SGHNT and CDR2 is YYREEE (reference sequence). The CDR3 nucleotides read TGTGCCAGCAGCGCCGGGACTAGCGCAAACTACTACGAGCAGTACTTC. Its translation: CASSAGTSANYYEQYF.

The chain employs TRBV10-3 and TRBJ2-2, with a tentative D call TRBD1 (6 bases). V was cut by 6 bases and J by 6 bases, with 20 bases left in between. CDR3 length: 16 residues. Germline lookup yields CDR1 ENHRY and CDR2 SYGVKD. CDR3 in DNA: TGTGCCATCAGATCGTATTTTGGACAGCTCCCCGGGGAGCTGTTTTTT. Amino acids: CAIRSYFGQLPGELFF.

The chain combines TRBV11-2 with TRBJ2-1, with D perhaps matching TRBD1 (6 bases). Trimming cost V 1 base and J 4 bases, with 8 bases left between them. This CDR3 comprises 14 residues. Germline V gene data show CDR1 as SGHAT and CDR2 as FQNNGV. CDR3 bases: TGTGCCAGCAGCTTAGGCACAGGGTACAATGAGCAGTTCTTC. Translation: CASSLGTGYNEQFF.